This entry features one TCR beta chain sequence. These data originate in a study of T cell responses to AZD1222 COVID-19 vaccine. Clones were sequenced by immunoSEQ multiplex PCR, and TCRdb holds only the in-frame ones, with some missing. The repertoire consists of tens of thousands of clones, with about 90% occurring once and the leading ten covering 24%. V dropped 7 bases and J dropped 2 bases, with 12 bases sitting between them. Per germline, CDR1 MDHEN and CDR2 SYDVKM. The CDR3 extends over 15 amino acids. The sample here was peripheral blood, taken on day 0 of AZD1222 vaccination. The TCR comes from an adult in good health. V usage is TRBV28 and J usage is TRBJ2-6; D call uncertain. In DNA form, the CDR3 reads TGTGCCAGCACAATAAGGAAAGCTGGGGCCAACGTCCTGACTTTC. Translation: CASTIRKAGANVLTF.